A single T cell receptor beta chain is shown here with its context. Its antigen remains unidentified. After isolation, RNA underwent reverse transcription to generate cDNA as the sequencing template. The assay was immunoSEQ multiplex PCR, and TCRdb's table has in-frame clones only and misses some. In the table there are roughly 130,000 clones, roughly 58% of which are singletons. The CDR3 runs to 15 residues. CDR1 is SGHAT, CDR2 FQDESV, per germline (reference sequence). V gave up 1 base and J gave up 0 bases, with 10 bases separating them. This record comes from a study of CD8+ T cells in alopecia areata. Study-wide background: Those treated were given oral tofacitinib at 5 to 10 mg twice daily.

Whole-study results and caveats: Normal scalp showed lower clonality than lesional scalp, especially alopecia totalis/universalis.

The material sequenced was CD4+ T cells sorted from blood, taken at week 0. The V and J genes are TRBV11-1 and TRBJ2-7; D is possibly TRBD2 (7 bases). This TCR came from a human donor with alopecia areata. CDR3 in amino acids: CASSLGGGLSYEQYF. CDR3 sequence (DNA): TGTGCCAGCAGCTTAGGCGGGGGCCTCTCCTACGAGCAGTACTTC.